This TCR beta chain was captured in a study of response to subunit inactivated influenza vaccine. Whole-study findings and limits: Seasonal influenza vaccination, on each occasion, was suggested by the authors to recruit few new T cells.

V was cut by 3 bases and J by 1 base, with 12 bases left in between. The V gene's germline CDR1 is SGHAT and CDR2 FQNNGV. This CDR3 comprises 15 residues. In this sample, this clonotype turned up a few times. The antigen remains unidentified. TCRdb used MiXCR to reprocess the RT-PCR reads, holding one entry per CDR3 protein. The sample carries 650,000 or so distinct CDR3 sequences, 14% recorded once. This rearrangement joins TRBV11-2 to TRBJ1-1; possible D gene TRBD1, 5 bases. The receptor comes from a man between 45 and 60 years old who received an inactivated influenza vaccine. Sample: PBMCs from blood, taken approximately 15 days before vaccination. The CDR3 coding sequence is TGTGCCAGCAGCTTTAACTACGGGGCGAACACTGAAGCTTTCTTT. Its protein is CASSFNYGANTEAFF.